These T cell receptor beta chains were read from a single sample in a study of Ad26.COV2.S vaccination and SARS-CoV-2 variants. Libraries were prepared by immunoSEQ multiplex PCR; TCRdb keeps only in-frame clonotypes and omits some of them. The sample yields 380,000 or so clones, 86% seen once. The starting material was peripheral blood, obtained in a trial of Ad26.COV2.S vaccine versus placebo. These receptors all stem from a person between 18 and 65 years old who received the Ad26.COV2.S COVID-19 vaccine or a placebo. The CDR3 runs from the conserved cysteine through the conserved F or W. A D gene is named only where the DNA matches it firmly. Not all rows give a size; the values are once, few, many and, for expanded clones, a class.

d_call j_call clone_size v_call cdr3_nt cdr3_aa
TRBD1 TRBJ1-1 once TRBV9 TGTGCCAGCAGCCCAATCATCGCAGGGGGATTTACTGAAGCTTTCTTT CASSPIIAGGFTEAFF
. TRBJ1-1 . TRBV7-2 TGTGCCAGCAGCTTAGCCAGACAGAGGAACACTGAAGCTTTCTTT CASSLARQRNTEAFF
. TRBJ1-2 once TRBV5-1 TGCGCCAGCAGCCCGGGTTGGACAGAAAACTATGGCTACACCTTC CASSPGWTENYGYTF
TRBD1 TRBJ2-7 . TRBV7-2 TGTGCCAGCAGCTCGCCGCCGGGACAGGGCTACGAGCAGTACTTC CASSSPPGQGYEQYF
. TRBJ2-1 . TRBV6-6 TGTGCCAGCAGTCCTGCCTTGGACTACGACTCCTACAATGAGCAGTTCTTC CASSPALDYDSYNEQFF
. TRBJ1-1 . TRBV28 TGTGCCAGCAGTCCCGCCTTCAGCCAAGGGAACACTGAAGCTTTCTTT CASSPAFSQGNTEAFF
TRBD2 TRBJ2-1 . TRBV4-3 TGCGCCAGCAGCCAAGCCCTGCTAGCGGGAGGGAGCAATGAGCAGTTCTTC CASSQALLAGGSNEQFF
. TRBJ2-3 . TRBV6-2/TRBV6-3 TGTGCCAGCAGTCCGGACACCACAGATACGCAGTATTTT CASSPDTTDTQYF
. TRBJ2-1 . TRBV6-5 TGTGCCAGCAGTTTCGCCGGTCCATACAATGAGCAGTTCTTC CASSFAGPYNEQFF
. TRBJ2-5 . TRBV7-2 TGTGCCAGCAGCTTCCGGGGACGCCCAGAGACCCAGTACTTC CASSFRGRPETQYF
TRBD1 TRBJ1-1 few TRBV4-2 TGTGCCAGCAGCCCGAACCCTACCACAGGGGATATGAACACTGAAGCTTTCTTT CASSPNPTTGDMNTEAFF
. TRBJ1-5 few TRBV19 TGTGCCAGTAGCCTCCTTGGGGGGGCTGAGCAGCCCCAGCATTTT CASSLLGGAEQPQHF
TRBD2 TRBJ2-2 . TRBV4-1 TGCGCCAGCAGCCAACCTGGACTAGCGGGGTCTAACACCGGGGAGCTGTTTTTT CASSQPGLAGSNTGELFF
. TRBJ2-7 . TRBV28 TGTGCCACAGCGGACCGGTACGAGCAGTACTTC CATADRYEQYF
. TRBJ1-3 . TRBV6-5 TGTGCCAGCAGCCTGGGGGGGAGTGGAAACACCATATATTTT CASSLGGSGNTIYF
. TRBJ1-2 . TRBV3-1/TRBV3-2 TGTGCCAGCAGCCAAGAGCGACAGGCCAGACGAGGCTACACCTTC CASSQERQARRGYTF
. TRBJ2-3 . TRBV24-1 TGTGCCACCAGTGATTCGGTCGTTAGCACAGATACGCAGTATTTT CATSDSVVSTDTQYF
. TRBJ2-3 . TRBV18 TGTGCCAGCTCAACCCAGACAGATACGCAGTATTTT CASSTQTDTQYF
TRBD1 TRBJ1-6 . TRBV14 TGTGCCAGCAGCCAATCCACAGGGGTCGACTATAATTCACCCCTCCACTTT CASSQSTGVDYNSPLHF
. TRBJ1-5 few TRBV5-5 TGTGCCAGCAGCCGGGGGGTGGTAGTAAATCAGCCCCAGCATTTT CASSRGVVVNQPQHF
. TRBJ1-1 . TRBV30 TGTGCCTGGAGTGTAGGGATTGGCACTGAAGCTTTCTTT CAWSVGIGTEAFF
TRBD2 TRBJ2-3 . TRBV29-1 TGCAGCGCCGGAGGGACTAGCGGGGGGGCGGATACGCAGTATTTT CSAGGTSGGADTQYF
. TRBJ2-7 . TRBV4-1 TGCGCCAGCAGCCAAGGGGGTGGGCTTTACGAGCAGTACTTC CASSQGGGLYEQYF
. TRBJ2-3 . TRBV5-1 TGCGCCAGCAGCTCCCGGGACTTTGATAATACGCAGTATTTT CASSSRDFDNTQYF
TRBD1 TRBJ1-2 . TRBV27 TGTGCCAGCAGTAGACAGGGAGGCTATGGCTACACCTTC CASSRQGGYGYTF
. TRBJ2-7 . TRBV6-2/TRBV6-3 TGTGCCAGCAGCCCAGGGATTTCCTCAGCCTACGAGCAGTACTTC CASSPGISSAYEQYF
. TRBJ2-7 . TRBV10-2 TGCGCCAGCAGTGAGACGGTTGGGGCTATCTACGAGCAGTACTTC CASSETVGAIYEQYF